This entry lists 32 T cell receptor beta chains sequenced from one sample in a study of shared clonotypes between healthy human individuals. Here immunoSEQ multiplex PCR was the method, and the copy in TCRdb shows in-frame clones only, minus some. The data hold around 690,000 clones, with 90% observed a single time. Sequencing used memory CD8+ T cells from PBMCs. Subset noted: CD45RO+ cells pooled with CCR7-negative TemRA cells. The source is a man between 18 and 35 years old in good health. Some clones in this sample may be carry-over from other donors' samples.

V is TRBV7-9 and J is TRBJ1-1; tentative D call: TRBD1 (6 bases). This CDR3 spans 17 amino acids. Trimming removed 3 bases from V and 3 bases from J, with 20 bases in between. Per the germline V gene, CDR1 is SEHNR and CDR2 is FQNEAQ (reference sequence). In nucleotides, the CDR3 is TGTGCCAGCAGCTTTGAGTTTGGGGGGCGCGGGGACACTGAAGCTTTCTTT. It codes for CASSFEFGGRGDTEAFF.

V and J are TRBV27 and TRBJ2-6; D possibly matches TRBD1 or TRBD2 (5 bases each). The CDR3 totals 16 residues. Trimming removed 0 bases at V and 2 bases at J, with 8 bases between. CDR1 and CDR2 (germline): MNHEY, SMNVEV (reference sequence). This CDR3 reads CASSLSGDAGANVLTF. CDR3 DNA sequence: TGTGCCAGCAGTTTATCTGGGGACGCTGGGGCCAACGTCCTGACTTTC.

The sample holds one count of this clone. V usage is TRBV10-2 and J usage is TRBJ1-2; 10 bases line up with TRBD1. The CDR3 has 15 residues. Per the germline V gene, CDR1 is WSHSY and CDR2 is SAAADI. Unmatched junction bases numbered 11, after V lost 10 bases and J lost 3 bases. This chain's CDR3 is CATTGGTGDYYGYTF. The CDR3 bases are TGCGCCACCACGGGGGGGACAGGGGATTACTATGGCTACACCTTC.

V and J are TRBV6-1 and TRBJ2-7; D remains ambiguous. V shed 10 bases and J shed 2 bases, with 18 bases lying between them. Germline V gene sequence: CDR1 MNHNS, CDR2 SASEGT. The CDR3 covers 14 residues. The CDR3 region is CAIYPVGLAYEQYF. CDR3 nucleotide sequence: TGTGCCATATATCCGGTAGGTCTCGCCTACGAGCAGTACTTC.

This chain joins TRBV7-8 and TRBJ2-5; D uncertain. Trimming pared 5 bases from V and 0 bases from J, leaving 4 bases between. The germline V gene encodes CDR1 SGHVS and CDR2 FQNEAQ. The CDR3 spans 12 residues. The CDR3 loop is CASSPDQETQYF. In nucleotides, the CDR3 is TGTGCCAGCAGCCCCGACCAAGAGACCCAGTACTTC.

This chain connects TRBV29-1 to TRBJ2-7; D unclear. CDR1 SQVTM and CDR2 ANQGSEA come from the germline V gene. The CDR3 has 13 amino acids. The germline V and J ends were trimmed by 2 bases and 1 base, with 9 bases remaining between them. CDR3 nucleotides: TGCAGCGTTGAAATGTTCCCTTCCTACGAGCAGTACTTC. Translating gives CSVEMFPSYEQYF.

This chain connects TRBV21-1 to TRBJ2-3. TRBV21-1 is a pseudogene. The CDR3 covers 14 residues. This CDR3 reads CASSGRIREDTQYF. DNA of the CDR3: TGTGCCAGCAGCGGAAGGATCCGCGAAGATACGCAGTATTTT.

The rearrangement uses TRBV4-1 and TRBJ1-2, with a weak D call TRBD1 (6 bases). The CDR3 covers 17 residues. Trimming stripped 4 bases from V and 4 bases from J, with 22 bases between. Germline CDR1 is MGHRA and CDR2 is YSYEKL. The CDR3 region has the DNA TGCGCCAGCAGCCCTGACAGGAATTCCGACATTCTCTATGGCTACACCTTC. Residues: CASSPDRNSDILYGYTF.

This clone was seen once. The genes are TRBV28 and TRBJ2-1, with 10 positions matching TRBD2. This CDR3 has 16 amino acids. The trim removed 5 bases at V and 6 bases at J, leaving 10 bases unmatched. The germline CDR1 and CDR2 sequences are MDHEN and SYDVKM. The CDR3, as DNA: TGTGCCAGCAGTCAAAGACTAGCGGGTTTACTCAATGAGCAGTTCTTC. This codes for CASSQRLAGLLNEQFF.

The V gene is TRBV7-8, the J gene TRBJ1-1; possibly TRBD1 for D (6 bases). This CDR3 has 14 residues. Trimming removed 6 bases from V and 0 bases from J, with 11 bases in between. The germline V gene encodes CDR1 SGHVS and CDR2 FQNEAQ. The CDR3 region is CASRPRGMNTEAFF. CDR3 bases: TGTGCCAGCAGACCCAGGGGAATGAACACTGAAGCTTTCTTT. Full variable domain (outside the CDR3, taken from reference TRBV7-8 and TRBJ1-1): GAGVSQSPRYKVAKRGQDVALRCDPISGHVSLFWYQQALGQGPEFLTYFQNEAQLDKSGLPSDRFFAERPEGSVSTLKIQRTQQEDSAVYLCASRPRGMNTEAFFGQGTRLTVV.

This chain uses TRBV27 with TRBJ1-1; the D is unclear. This CDR3 spans 14 amino acids. Germline V gene data show CDR1 as MNHEY and CDR2 as SMNVEV (reference sequence). Trimming cost V 8 bases and J 3 bases, with 16 bases left between them. The CDR3 is CASRPRPLDTEAFF. CDR3 coding DNA: TGTGCCAGCCGCCCCCGGCCGCTGGACACTGAAGCTTTCTTT.

The chain uses TRBV6-1 and TRBJ2-7, with 11 bases that match TRBD2. CDR3 length equals 15 residues. Germline CDR1 MNHNS, CDR2 SASEGT. Losses at the gene ends were 2 bases for V and 3 bases for J; bases not matched to a gene: 3. The CDR3 protein is CASSETSGSIYEQYF. Here the CDR3 DNA reads TGTGCCAGCAGTGAAACTAGCGGGAGTATCTACGAGCAGTACTTC.

Comment on this clone: Other DNA sequences in the sample encode the same CDR3. The rearrangement joins TRBV9 to TRBJ1-5, with D perhaps TRBD1 (5 bases). V was pared by 7 bases and J by 4 bases, with 9 bases between. Germline V gene lookup returns CDR1 SGDLS and CDR2 YYNGEE. The CDR3 runs 12 residues. The CDR3 sequence is CASGRGNQPQHF. In DNA form, the CDR3 reads TGTGCCAGCGGACGGGGGAATCAGCCCCAGCATTTT.

This clone showed up just a few times. The chain recombines TRBV7-9 with TRBJ1-1; 10 bases are shared with TRBD1. CDR3 length equals 13 residues. Per the germline V gene, CDR1 is SEHNR and CDR2 is FQNEAQ (reference sequence). V shed 5 bases, J shed 11 bases, and the junction held 8 bases outside the gene matches. CDR3 coding DNA: TGTGCCAGCAGCGAAGAGGACAGGGGGACGGCTTTCTTT. Its translation is CASSEEDRGTAFF.

The V call is TRBV18, the J call TRBJ2-1; TRBD2 agrees at 12 bases. V lost 1 base and J lost 6; bases outside the gene matches: 4. The length of the CDR3 is 16 residues. Germline loops: CDR1 KGHSH, CDR2 LQKENI. As DNA, the CDR3 is TGTGCCAGCTCACCACTGGCTAGCGGGAGGGGCAATGAGCAGTTCTTC. Translating it yields CASSPLASGRGNEQFF.

This clone was seen a handful of times. The genes are TRBV5-8 and TRBJ1-5; a possible D gene is TRBD1 (5 bases). The CDR3 is 13 amino acids. V dropped 3 bases and J dropped 4 bases, with 8 bases sitting between them. Germline CDR1 and CDR2: SGHTS and YDEGEE. The CDR3 DNA follows: TGTGCCAGCAGCTCGGGACCGAATCAGCCCCAGCATTTT. Protein sequence: CASSSGPNQPQHF.

This clone was seen a single time. V and J are TRBV27 and TRBJ1-2; no reliable D call. The CDR3 loop spans 15 amino acids. From germline, CDR1 is MNHEY and CDR2 SMNVEV (reference sequence). Trimming removed 0 bases from V and 3 bases from J, with 11 bases in between. The CDR3 reads CASSLSVLSYYGYTF. The DNA for the CDR3 is TGTGCCAGCAGTTTATCGGTCCTCAGTTACTATGGCTACACCTTC.

The rearrangement links TRBV14 to TRBJ2-1; 9 nucleotides agree with TRBD2. V lost 1 base and J lost 6; bases outside the gene matches: 10. The germline gives CDR1 SGHDN, CDR2 FVKESK. CDR3 length equals 17 residues. The CDR3 DNA sequence: TGTGCCAGCAGCCAAGTAAAGGGCGGGAGGGGACTCAATGAGCAGTTCTTC. Residues: CASSQVKGGRGLNEQFF.

Concerning this clone: Other DNA sequences from this sample encode an identical CDR3 as well. The V gene is TRBV4-3, the J gene TRBJ2-1, with D possibly being TRBD2 (7 bases). The CDR3 is made up of 15 amino acids. Germline CDR1 reads LGHNA; CDR2 reads YSLEER. V lost 1 base and J lost 4, with 11 bases in between. CDR3 protein: CASSQGGGYYNEQFF. Here the CDR3 DNA reads TGCGCCAGCAGCCAAGGCGGGGGCTATTACAATGAGCAGTTCTTC.

The table lists this clone with a few counts. This sequence joins TRBV7-9 and TRBJ1-4; D is unclear. Germline-derived CDR1 and CDR2 are SEHNR and FQNEAQ (reference sequence). Between the trimmed V and J ends, which lost 4 bases and 5 bases, there was a span of 11 bases. The CDR3 is 14 amino acids. DNA for the CDR3: TGTGCCAGCAGCTCCGGACCGATCAATGAAAAACTGTTTTTT. Its translation: CASSSGPINEKLFF.

The chain combines TRBV7-3 with TRBJ1-1; a weak D match, TRBD1 (6 bases). Germline loops: CDR1 SGHTA, CDR2 FQGTGA. Trimming left V 3 bases short and J 5 bases short, with 16 bases between. The CDR3 totals 15 residues. The CDR3 reads CASSLGRGGGTEAFF. CDR3 DNA: TGTGCCAGCAGCTTGGGCCGGGGAGGGGGTACTGAAGCTTTCTTT.

V and J are TRBV21-1 and TRBJ2-2; TRBD2, the table's D call, was not compared with the DNA. TRBV21-1 is assigned pseudogene status. This CDR3 is built from 12 residues. CDR3 in DNA: TGTGCCAGCAGTATAGTGTCCGGGGAGCTGTTTTTT. Amino acids: CASSIVSGELFF.

The chain combines TRBV6-6 with TRBJ2-7; D call uncertain. The V end lost 6 bases, the J end lost 7 bases, and 7 bases lay between the germline ends. Germline lookup yields CDR1 MNHNY and CDR2 SVGAGI (reference sequence). CDR3 length: 10 residues. CDR3 amino acids: CASSEAEQYF. CDR3 coding DNA: TGTGCCAGCAGCGAGGCGGAGCAGTACTTC.

This chain connects TRBV19 to TRBJ1-4; perhaps TRBD1 as D (5 bases). V was clipped by 7 bases and J by 8 bases, with 17 bases between them. This CDR3 contains 14 residues. In germline, CDR1 is LNHDA, CDR2 SQIVND (reference sequence). CDR3 residues: CASTPWGDREKLFF. Written as DNA, the CDR3 is TGTGCCAGTACCCCATGGGGGGATCGGGAAAAACTGTTTTTT.

Details on this clone: Additional DNA sequences in this sample encode the identical CDR3. The rearrangement links TRBV27 to TRBJ1-5, with TRBD1 as a possible D gene (6 bases). Trimming left V 6 bases short and J 2 bases short, with 11 bases between. CDR3 length equals 14 residues. The V gene's germline CDR1 is MNHEY and CDR2 SMNVEV (reference sequence). The CDR3 DNA reads as TGTGCCAGCAGCAGCAGACAGGGCAATCAGCCCCAGCATTTT. The encoded protein is CASSSRQGNQPQHF.

The chain has TRBV27 and TRBJ2-1; maybe TRBD1 (6 bases). This CDR3 comprises 14 residues. Germline V CDR1 and CDR2: MNHEY, SMNVEV (reference sequence). V was cut by 4 bases and J by 6 bases, with 13 bases left in between. The CDR3 DNA sequence: TGTGCCAGCAGTTACAGGGATAGGGGCAATGAGCAGTTCTTC. Translation: CASSYRDRGNEQFF.

CDR3 residues: CAWGAGAGTDTQYF. As DNA, the CDR3 is TGTGCCTGGGGGGCGGGAGCGGGCACAGATACGCAGTATTTT. The V gene is TRBV30, the J gene TRBJ2-3, with 7 positions matching TRBD2. Germline lookup yields CDR1 GTSNPN and CDR2 SVGIG (reference sequence). V was clipped by 5 bases and J by 1 base; unmatched bases: 6. This CDR3 has 14 residues.

This clone was seen just once. The chain couples TRBV7-9 to TRBJ1-1, with D possibly being TRBD1 (6 bases). V was trimmed by 4 bases and J by 4 bases, leaving 13 bases between them. Germline V gene data show CDR1 as SEHNR and CDR2 as FQNEAQ (reference sequence). The CDR3 is 14 amino acids. The CDR3 here is CASSSAGEGTEAFF. CDR3 sequence (DNA): TGTGCCAGCAGCTCAGCAGGGGAGGGCACTGAAGCTTTCTTT.

This chain connects TRBV7-9 to TRBJ2-7; TRBD2 might be the D (5 bases). Germline lookup yields CDR1 SEHNR and CDR2 FQNEAQ (reference sequence). Trimming left V 5 bases short and J 5 bases short, with 16 bases between. CDR3 length equals 14 residues. In DNA form, the CDR3 reads TGTGCCAGCAGCCAATCACTAGGAAACGACGAGCAGTACTTC. It codes for CASSQSLGNDEQYF.

The chain links TRBV5-1 to TRBJ2-2; maybe TRBD2 (6 bases). The CDR3 loop spans 15 amino acids. V lost 5 bases to trimming and J lost 5 bases, with 16 bases between them. Germline values: CDR1 SGHRS, CDR2 YFSETQ. The CDR3 loop reads CASSGTGVKTGELFF. The CDR3 DNA reads TGCGCCAGCAGTGGGACGGGAGTAAAGACCGGGGAGCTGTTTTTT.

This chain uses TRBV13 with TRBJ1-1, with D tentatively TRBD1 (5 bases). CDR3 length equals 15 residues. V was cut by 5 bases and J by 1 base, with 14 bases left in between. Germline V gives CDR1 PRHDT, CDR2 FYEKMQ (reference sequence). The CDR3 loop is CASSTGPQSNTEAFF. The CDR3 bases are TGTGCCAGCAGCACGGGACCGCAATCGAACACTGAAGCTTTCTTT. Full variable domain (rest looked up from reference TRBV13 and TRBJ1-1): AAGVIQSPRHLIKEKRETATLKCYPIPRHDTVYWYQQGPGQDPQFLISFYEKMQSDKGSIPDRFSAQQFSDYHSELNMSSLELGDSALYFCASSTGPQSNTEAFFGQGTRLTVV.

The V call is TRBV7-2, the J call TRBJ2-5, with 9 bases fitting TRBD1. The CDR3 has 15 residues. Germline values: CDR1 SGHTA, CDR2 FQGNSA. After removal of 4 bases from V and 1 base from J, the junction contained 4 bases not matched to a gene. This CDR3 is CASSSDRGSQETQYF. The CDR3 nucleotides are TGTGCCAGCAGCTCGGACAGGGGATCCCAAGAGACCCAGTACTTC.